These 30 T cell receptor beta chains share one sample of origin, sequenced in a study of vaccination and CD4 T cells after COVID-19. Their antigens are not known. As to treatment: roughly 11-day PBMC culture with coronavirus spike peptide pools or control peptides (ViraFEST assay). Sequencing of DNA taken from cultured CD4+ T cells relied on the Oncomine TCR Beta short-read assay. TCRdb recomputed calls from the PCR reads with MiXCR, one row per CDR3 protein. The sample has some 23,000 distinct CDR3 sequences; 67% are singletons. Sequences were derived from CD4+ T cells from blood, cultured in vitro, sampled after SARS-CoV-2 vaccination. Receptor source: a human donor who received a COVID-19 vaccine.

The chain uses TRBV27 and TRBJ1-5; tentatively, D is TRBD1 (6 bases). V was pared by 6 bases and J by 6 bases, with 21 bases between. CDR1 and CDR2 from the germline V gene are MNHEY and SMNVEV (reference sequence). This CDR3 comprises 16 residues. The CDR3 loop is CASSPSGLGAGQPQHF. The DNA for the CDR3 is TGTGCCAGCAGCCCCAGCGGTCTGGGGGCCGGTCAGCCCCAGCATTTT.

This clonotype appeared once. The chain is built from TRBV30 and TRBJ1-6, with 8 bases aligning to TRBD1. V was clipped by 0 bases and J by 9 bases; unmatched bases: 4. This CDR3 has 14 residues. CDR1 is GTSNPN, CDR2 SVGIG, per germline (reference sequence). The CDR3 here is CAWSVSDRGSPLHF. The CDR3 coding sequence is TGTGCCTGGAGTGTAAGTGACAGGGGTTCACCCCTCCACTTT.

This clonotype was observed a few times. The V call is TRBV2, the J call TRBJ2-7; 8 bases match TRBD1. Trimming removed 6 bases from V and 6 bases from J; junction bases left unmatched: 7. CDR1 is SNHLY, CDR2 FYNNEI, per germline. The CDR3 is made up of 13 amino acids. This chain's CDR3 is CASRRTGLVEQYF. DNA for the CDR3: TGTGCCAGCAGAAGGACAGGGTTGGTCGAGCAGTACTTC. Drawing the rest from reference TRBV2 and TRBJ2-7, the complete variable domain is EPEVTQTPSHQVTQMGQEVILRCVPISNHLYFYWYRQILGQKVEFLVSFYNNEISEKSEIFDDQFSVERPDGSNFTLKIRSTKLEDSAMYFCASRRTGLVEQYFGPGTRLTVT.

The chain has TRBV24-1 and TRBJ1-5; 9 nucleotides line up with TRBD1. This CDR3 is built from 15 residues. Germline assignment: CDR1 KGHDR and CDR2 SFDVKD. V gave up 4 bases and J gave up 5 bases; unmatched junction bases: 5. Written as DNA, the CDR3 is TGTGCCACCAGTGACCCCGGGACAGGGTATCAGCCCCAGCATTTT. Protein sequence: CATSDPGTGYQPQHF.

The J gene is TRBJ1-1, the V gene TRBV5-1, with D unclear. V gave up 0 bases and J gave up 0 bases, with 9 bases separating them. The CDR3 runs 15 residues. Germline V lookup: CDR1 SGHRS, CDR2 YFSETQ. DNA for the CDR3: TGCGCCAGCAGCTTGGACAGTAACATGAACACTGAAGCTTTCTTT. Translated, it gives CASSLDSNMNTEAFF.

V usage is TRBV19 and J usage is TRBJ2-7; 9 bases fit TRBD1. The CDR3 sequence is 15 residues long. The germline V gene has CDR1 LNHDA and CDR2 SQIVND (reference sequence). The V segment lost 5 bases and the J segment 3 bases; nucleotides outside the gene matches: 8. The CDR3 region is CASSARGQGDYEQYF. In nucleotides, the CDR3 is TGTGCCAGTAGTGCCCGGGGACAGGGTGACTACGAGCAGTACTTC.

This sequence joins TRBV20-1 and TRBJ1-6, with unresolved D. Germline V gene lookup returns CDR1 DFQATT and CDR2 SNEGSKA (reference sequence). The CDR3 sequence is 13 residues long. V was pared by 2 bases and J by 6 bases, with 8 bases between. CDR3 DNA: TGCAGTGCTAGATATCCAGCTAATTCACCCCTCCACTTT. Its protein product is CSARYPANSPLHF.

V usage is TRBV6-2 or TRBV6-3 and J usage is TRBJ1-5, with 7 bases aligning to TRBD1. There are 14 residues in the CDR3. Trimming took 6 bases from V and 5 from J; bases not matched to a gene: 7. Germline CDR1 MNHEY, CDR2 SVGEGT. In DNA form, the CDR3 reads TGTGCCAGCAGAAGACAGGGTTTTGATCAGCCCCAGCATTTT. Translated, it gives CASRRQGFDQPQHF.

The chain carries TRBV19 and TRBJ1-1, with 8 bases lining up with TRBD1. V was clipped by 5 bases and J by 5 bases; unmatched bases: 7. The CDR3 has 14 amino acids. Germline V gene sequence: CDR1 LNHDA, CDR2 SQIVND (reference sequence). DNA for the CDR3: TGTGCCAGTAGTCCAAGGACAGGGTATACTGAAGCTTTCTTT. Translated: CASSPRTGYTEAFF.

This clonotype has a handful of counts. The V and J genes are TRBV6-1 and TRBJ2-3; 7 nucleotides match TRBD2. The CDR3 contains 16 residues. V dropped 6 bases and J dropped 4; count of bases not matched to a gene: 13. Germline CDR1 MNHNS, CDR2 SASEGT. CDR3: CASRISGRAWADTQYF. The CDR3 nucleotides are TGTGCCAGCAGGATTAGCGGGCGCGCGTGGGCAGATACGCAGTATTTT.

V and J are TRBV7-2 and TRBJ2-1, with unresolved D. CDR1 is SGHTA and CDR2 is FQGNSA in the germline V gene. This CDR3 has 13 amino acids. V lost 8 bases to trimming and J lost 3 bases, with 11 bases between them. The CDR3 reads CASQKSLYNEQFF. For the CDR3, the DNA is TGTGCCAGCCAAAAGTCACTCTACAATGAGCAGTTCTTC.

This clonotype occurred a few times. This chain joins TRBV6-1 and TRBJ2-7; 8 bases line up with TRBD2. Germline CDR1 is MNHNS and CDR2 is SASEGT. The CDR3 extends over 11 amino acids. With V trimmed by 7 bases and J by 6 bases, 2 bases remained unmatched. The DNA of the CDR3 is TGTGCCAGCACCCGGGGGGGCGAGCAGTACTTC. Protein: CASTRGGEQYF.

This chain joins TRBV15 and TRBJ2-7, with 9 bases aligning to TRBD1. The CDR3 covers 19 residues. V lost 0 bases and J lost 2; bases outside the gene matches: 14. Germline values: CDR1 LNHNV, CDR2 YYDKDF (reference sequence). The CDR3 is CATSREMSTGTGLTYEQYF. In DNA, the CDR3 is TGTGCCACCAGCAGAGAAATGAGTACTGGGACAGGGCTAACCTACGAGCAGTACTTC.

The rearrangement joins TRBV11-3 to TRBJ2-4, with 8 bases fitting TRBD2. V lost 5 bases and J lost 6; bases outside the gene matches: 9. This CDR3 spans 15 amino acids. Germline loops: CDR1 SGHNT, CDR2 YENEEA. CDR3 region: CASSLRGGPRNIQYF. DNA of the CDR3: TGTGCCAGCAGCCTCCGGGGGGGGCCTAGAAACATTCAGTACTTC.

This clonotype was counted between two and nine times. This sequence joins TRBV6-2 or TRBV6-3 and TRBJ2-3; 9 bases match TRBD2. The CDR3 runs to 15 residues. Losses at the gene ends were 4 bases for V and 7 bases for J; bases not matched to a gene: 9. Germline V gives CDR1 MNHEY, CDR2 SVGEGT. For the CDR3, the DNA is TGTGCCAGCAGTTCCGCGGCGGGGGGGATAAATACGCAGTATTTT. The encoded protein is CASSSAAGGINTQYF.

As to this clonotype: Relative to the germline gene, one junction end is altered; a read error may explain this. This chain links TRBV6-1 with TRBJ2-5; TRBD2 agrees at 13 bases. The CDR3 runs 19 residues. The germline V gene encodes CDR1 MNHNS and CDR2 SASEGT. The CDR3: CAGSPQRTSGGLGRETQYF. CDR3 bases: TGTGCCGGCAGCCCACAGAGGACTAGCGGGGGCCTCGGGAGAGAGACCCAGTACTTC.

The genes are TRBV24-1 and TRBJ2-3, with unresolved D. Germline V CDR1 and CDR2: KGHDR, SFDVKD. Trimming shortened V by 3 bases and J by 3 bases, and 12 bases separated the two germline ends. The CDR3 has 15 residues. The CDR3 DNA reads TGTGCCACCAGTGATCTCAAGGCCGATACAGATACGCAGTATTTT. Protein: CATSDLKADTDTQYF.

This sequence joins TRBV20-1 and TRBJ1-4; possibly TRBD1 for D (5 bases). Deletions cut 6 bases from V and 4 bases from J, with 21 bases between. The germline CDR1 and CDR2 sequences are DFQATT and SNEGSKA (reference sequence). The CDR3 has 16 residues. CDR3 region: CSATPSGTGFNEKLFF. For the CDR3, the DNA is TGCAGTGCAACCCCTTCCGGGACGGGGTTTAATGAAAAACTGTTTTTT.

The chain links TRBV7-8 to TRBJ1-3; D not certain. The CDR3 contains 16 residues. Germline CDR1 reads SGHVS; CDR2 reads FQNEAQ. V was cut by 0 bases and J by 2 bases, with 11 bases left in between. The CDR3 DNA reads TGTGCCAGCAGCTTAGCAGGTTCAGCGCCTGGAAACACCATATATTTT. This codes for CASSLAGSAPGNTIYF.

V usage is TRBV5-1 and J usage is TRBJ2-3; TRBD2 agrees at 13 bases. Germline trimming cut 4 bases from V and 3 bases from J; bases unmatched to any gene: 5. This CDR3 is 16 amino acids long. The germline V gene has CDR1 SGHRS and CDR2 YFSETQ. CDR3 sequence: CASSIGLAGETDTQYF. CDR3 coding DNA: TGCGCCAGCAGCATAGGACTAGCGGGGGAAACAGATACGCAGTATTTT.

DNA of the CDR3: TGCGCCAGCAGTGAGTCGAGGCCGGGCAGGGTATCTAACTATGGCTACACCTTC. The encoded protein is CASSESRPGRVSNYGYTF. The J gene is TRBJ1-2, the V gene TRBV10-2; maybe TRBD1 (5 bases). The germline gives CDR1 WSHSY, CDR2 SAAADI. Trimming cost V 0 bases and J 0 bases, with 17 bases left between them. The CDR3 totals 18 residues.

This clonotype showed up just a few times. The chain recombines TRBV10-3 with TRBJ2-3; weak D call: TRBD1 (5 bases). CDR3 length: 16 residues. Deletions cut 2 bases from V and 2 bases from J, with 14 bases between. Germline V CDR1 and CDR2: ENHRY, SYGVKD. The CDR3 sequence: CAISEPVKDTTDTQYF. CDR3 in DNA: TGTGCCATCAGTGAGCCGGTAAAGGACACCACAGATACGCAGTATTTT.

DNA for the CDR3: TGTGCCAGCAGTCGCACAGGGCTGAGAAGCTCCTATAATTCACCCCTCCACTTT. It translates to CASSRTGLRSSYNSPLHF. The chain joins TRBV12-3 or TRBV12-4 to TRBJ1-6, with D maybe TRBD1 (6 bases). Trimming pared 5 bases from V and 0 bases from J, leaving 17 bases between. The CDR3 extends over 18 amino acids.

V is TRBV2 and J is TRBJ1-6; the match to TRBD1 covers 7 bases. Trimming at V came to 6 bases and at J to 6 bases, leaving 5 bases not matched to a gene. Germline V gives CDR1 SNHLY, CDR2 FYNNEI. CDR3 size: 14 residues. This CDR3 is CASRRQGTNSPLHF. CDR3 nucleotide sequence: TGTGCCAGCAGGAGACAGGGAACTAATTCACCCCTCCACTTT.

The gene calls are TRBV20-1 and TRBJ2-3, with a tentative D call TRBD2 (6 bases). Germline-derived CDR1 and CDR2 are DFQATT and SNEGSKA (reference sequence). The CDR3 length is 19 residues. V was shortened by 6 bases and J by 2 bases, with 30 bases between the two germline ends. CDR3 in amino acids: CSAPRLPGMGGEYTDTQYF. CDR3 nucleotides: TGCAGTGCCCCGAGACTTCCTGGCATGGGCGGGGAGTACACAGATACGCAGTATTTT.

The chain has TRBV10-3 and TRBJ1-2, with 9 bases aligning to TRBD1. CDR1 is ENHRY, CDR2 SYGVKD, per germline. The V gene end was trimmed by 5 bases and the J gene end by 2 bases; junction bases not matched to a gene: 9. The CDR3 contains 16 residues. In DNA, the CDR3 is TGTGCCATCAGTCCCGGGACAGGGACGGAAAACTATGGCTACACCTTC. Translated, it gives CAISPGTGTENYGYTF.

V and J are TRBV5-4 and TRBJ2-1; 8 bases are shared with TRBD1. The CDR3 is 14 amino acids. J was trimmed by 10 bases and V by 3 bases; bases with no gene match: 9. Germline V gene data show CDR1 as SGHNT and CDR2 as YYREEE (reference sequence). CDR3 DNA sequence: TGTGCCAGCAGCTCGGGACAGGTGGGGAGGGAGCAGTTCTTC. Its protein is CASSSGQVGREQFF.

The genes are TRBV19 and TRBJ1-3, with D tentatively TRBD1 (6 bases). CDR3 size: 18 residues. V was trimmed by 6 bases and J by 0 bases, leaving 21 bases between them. CDR1 and CDR2 from the germline V gene are LNHDA and SQIVND (reference sequence). The CDR3 DNA is TGTGCCAGTAGCCCTCGGGTTGCAGGGGACTACTCTGGAAACACCATATATTTT. Translating gives CASSPRVAGDYSGNTIYF.

The rearrangement links TRBV20-1 to TRBJ1-1; TRBD1 matches 9 bases. Germline trimming cut 4 bases from V and 1 base from J; bases unmatched to any gene: 7. Germline V CDR1 and CDR2: DFQATT, SNEGSKA (reference sequence). The CDR3 runs to 15 residues. Here the CDR3 DNA reads TGCAGTGCTAAACCGGGACAGGGTCAGAACACTGAAGCTTTCTTT. Translating it yields CSAKPGQGQNTEAFF.

This clonotype was seen only once. The gene calls are TRBV6-1 and TRBJ2-3; a weak D match, TRBD1 (5 bases). V was trimmed by 2 bases and J by 6 bases, leaving 9 bases between them. The CDR3 runs to 13 residues. The germline CDR1 and CDR2 sequences are MNHNS and SASEGT. The CDR3 DNA reads as TGTGCCAGCAGTGAACAGGGAAGGGATACGCAGTATTTT. Encoded protein: CASSEQGRDTQYF.